This T cell receptor beta chain originates from a study of T cell responses to AZD1222 COVID-19 vaccine. Findings and caveats of the study: White British donors predominated, females outnumbered males, and clonal diversity was possibly underestimated. There were vaccine-associated CD4 TCRs across spike, dominant at 160-218 and 743-854. Baseline antibody screening turned up just a handful of seropositive AZD1222 recipients.

As concerns this clone: Its antigen is currently unknown.

Libraries were prepared by immunoSEQ multiplex PCR; TCRdb keeps only in-frame clonotypes and omits some of them. The sample includes over 95,000 clones, more than 85% of them seen just once. This CDR3 contains 14 residues. The V end lost 5 bases, the J end lost 2 bases, and 9 bases lay between the germline ends. In germline, CDR1 is SGHTA, CDR2 FQGTGA. This receptor was obtained from an adult in good health. This material consisted of peripheral blood, taken on day 0 of AZD1222 vaccination. This chain joins TRBV7-3 and TRBJ2-2; D possibly matches TRBD1 or TRBD2 (5 bases each). CDR3 sequence reads: CASSGTDNTGELFF. CDR3 DNA: TGTGCCAGCAGCGGGACGGATAACACCGGGGAGCTGTTTTTT.